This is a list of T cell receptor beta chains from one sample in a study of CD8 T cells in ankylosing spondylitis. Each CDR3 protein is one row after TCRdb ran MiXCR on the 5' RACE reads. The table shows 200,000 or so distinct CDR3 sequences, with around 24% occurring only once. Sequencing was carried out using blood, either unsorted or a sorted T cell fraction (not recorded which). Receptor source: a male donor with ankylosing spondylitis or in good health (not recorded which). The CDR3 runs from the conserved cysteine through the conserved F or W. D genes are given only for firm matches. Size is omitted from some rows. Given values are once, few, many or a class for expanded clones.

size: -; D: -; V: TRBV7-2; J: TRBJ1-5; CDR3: CASSLRMGPQHF; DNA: TGTGCCAGCAGCTTACGGATGGGGCCCCAGCATTTT
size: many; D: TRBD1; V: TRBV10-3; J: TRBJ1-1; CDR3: CAIRGRDTEAFF; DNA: TGTGCCATAAGGGGGCGGGACACTGAAGCTTTCTTT
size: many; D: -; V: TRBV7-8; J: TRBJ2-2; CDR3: CASSLNLLAGELFF; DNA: TGTGCCAGCAGCTTAAATTTACTTGCCGGGGAGCTGTTTTTT
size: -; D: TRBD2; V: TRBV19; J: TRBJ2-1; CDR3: CASSIDSGRDLNEQFF; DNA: TGTGCCAGTAGTATTGATAGCGGGAGGGACCTCAATGAGCAGTTCTTC
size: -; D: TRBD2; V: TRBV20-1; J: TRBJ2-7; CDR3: CSARAGTSGDYEQYF; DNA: TGCAGTGCTAGAGCCGGGACTAGCGGAGACTACGAGCAGTACTTC
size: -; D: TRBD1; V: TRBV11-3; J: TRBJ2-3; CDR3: CASSLGQGTATDTQYF; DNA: TGTGCCAGCAGCCTCGGACAGGGGACTGCCACAGATACGCAGTATTTT
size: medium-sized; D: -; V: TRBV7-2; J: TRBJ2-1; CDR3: CASSPLTGSYNEQFF; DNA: TGTGCCAGCAGCCCCCTGACGGGTAGTTACAATGAGCAGTTCTTC
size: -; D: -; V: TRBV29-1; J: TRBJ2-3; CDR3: CSVDYGQAQYF; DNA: TGCAGCGTTGATTATGGCCAGGCGCAGTATTTT
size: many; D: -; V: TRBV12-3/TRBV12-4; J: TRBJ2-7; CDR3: CASSPKYEQYF; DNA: TGTGCCAGCAGCCCTAAGTACGAGCAGTACTTC
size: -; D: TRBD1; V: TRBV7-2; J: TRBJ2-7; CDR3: CASSLDGTGKVYEQYF; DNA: TGTGCCAGCAGCTTAGATGGGACAGGGAAGGTCTACGAGCAGTACTTC
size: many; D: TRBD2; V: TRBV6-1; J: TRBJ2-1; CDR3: CATLRGSPYNEQFF; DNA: TGTGCCACCCTGCGCGGGAGCCCCTACAATGAGCAGTTCTTC
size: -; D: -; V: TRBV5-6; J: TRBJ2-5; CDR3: CASSLGVAQTQYF; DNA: TGTGCCAGCAGCTTGGGAGTCGCCCAGACCCAGTACTTC
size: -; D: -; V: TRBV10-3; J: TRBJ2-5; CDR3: CAISGTHQETQYF; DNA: TGTGCCATCAGTGGGACGCACCAAGAGACCCAGTACTTC
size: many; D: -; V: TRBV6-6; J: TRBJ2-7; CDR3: CASTRGGNYEQYF; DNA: TGTGCCAGCACCCGTGGCGGAAACTACGAGCAGTACTTC
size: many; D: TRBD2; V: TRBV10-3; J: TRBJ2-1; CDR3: CAISETSGIRDEQFF; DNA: TGTGCCATCAGTGAGACTAGCGGGATACGCGATGAGCAGTTCTTC
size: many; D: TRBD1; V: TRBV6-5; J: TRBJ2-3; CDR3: CASSSRDRGPDTQYF; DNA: TGTGCCAGCAGTTCGCGGGACAGGGGGCCAGATACGCAGTATTTT
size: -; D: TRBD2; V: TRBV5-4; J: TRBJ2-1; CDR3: CASSSSSSGRISYNEQFF; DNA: TGTGCCAGCAGCTCCTCCAGTAGCGGGAGAATATCCTACAATGAGCAGTTCTTC
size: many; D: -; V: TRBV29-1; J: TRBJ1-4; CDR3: CSVHGGATNEKLFF; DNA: TGCAGCGTTCACGGGGGCGCAACTAATGAAAAACTGTTTTTT
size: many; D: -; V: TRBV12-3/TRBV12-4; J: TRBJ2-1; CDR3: CASSLALGVASSYNEQFF; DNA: TGTGCCAGCAGTTTAGCGCTCGGGGTGGCTAGCTCCTACAATGAGCAGTTCTTC
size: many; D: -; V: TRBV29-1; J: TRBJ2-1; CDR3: CSVVGGLPYNEQFF; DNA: TGCAGCGTTGTTGGGGGTCTCCCCTACAATGAGCAGTTCTTC
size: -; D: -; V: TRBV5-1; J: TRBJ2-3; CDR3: CASSYVRGDTDTQYF; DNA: TGCGCCAGCAGCTACGTAAGGGGTGACACAGATACGCAGTATTTT
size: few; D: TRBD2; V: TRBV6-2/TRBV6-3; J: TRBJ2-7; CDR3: CASSRASSGGTYEQYF; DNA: TGTGCCAGCAGTCGAGCGTCTAGCGGGGGGACCTACGAGCAGTACTTC
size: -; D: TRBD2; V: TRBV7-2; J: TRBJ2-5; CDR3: CASRRTSGRQETQYF; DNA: TGTGCCAGCAGGCGGACTAGCGGACGTCAAGAGACCCAGTACTTC